This is a list of T cell receptor beta chains from one sample in a study of cytomegalovirus exposure and HLA in healthy donors. Generated by immunoSEQ multiplex PCR, the TCRdb table keeps only in-frame clones and is missing some. The table lists more than 85,000 clones, 60% to 70% of them singletons, with 6% to 6.5% in the top ten. The sequencing input was PBMCs. The receptors were sampled from a woman between 25 and 40 years old in good health and CMV-seronegative. The CDR3 runs from the conserved cysteine through the conserved F or W. Each record gives: V gene, D gene, clone size, J gene, CDR3 DNA, CDR3 protein. The D gene is left open where the match is weak. Clone size appears in some rows only: once, few, many, or a class for an expanded clone.

TRBV28	.	few	TRBJ2-1	TGTGCCAGCAGTCCCTTCGGAGCCCACAATGAGCAGTTCTTC	CASSPFGAHNEQFF
TRBV2	TRBD1	.	TRBJ1-5	TGTGCCACCAATACAGGGGGCGGACAGCCCCAGCATTTT	CATNTGGGQPQHF
TRBV7-2	TRBD1	.	TRBJ1-2	TGTGCCAGCAGCTTCTTAAACAGGGGGCCTAACTATGGCTACACCTTC	CASSFLNRGPNYGYTF
TRBV10-3	.	.	TRBJ2-7	TGTGCCATCACTGACGACCCGGGAGTCATCCACGAGCAGTACTTC	CAITDDPGVIHEQYF
TRBV7-2	TRBD2	few	TRBJ2-7	TGTGCCAGCAGCTTAGCCCCGGCGGCGGGGGGACTAGCGGGAAGCGAGCAGTACTTC	CASSLAPAAGGLAGSEQYF
TRBV30	TRBD2	.	TRBJ2-2	TGTGCCTGGCAGACTAGCGGGAGTGGAGAGCTGTTTTTT	CAWQTSGSGELFF
TRBV5-1	TRBD2	.	TRBJ2-5	TGCGCCAGCAGCTCCCTCTCTAGCGGGGACCAAGAGACCCAGTACTTC	CASSSLSSGDQETQYF
TRBV6-5	.	.	TRBJ2-7	TGTGCCAGCAGCGTAGGGATTCCCGGGATGTACGAGCAGTACTTC	CASSVGIPGMYEQYF
TRBV4-2	.	few	TRBJ2-1	TGTGCCAGCAGCCAAGATCGGGACTTCTCCTACAATGAGCAGTTCTTC	CASSQDRDFSYNEQFF
TRBV7-2	TRBD1	.	TRBJ1-1	TGTGCCAGCAGCCCAGACAGGGGGCGGACTGAAGCTTTCTTT	CASSPDRGRTEAFF
TRBV5-1	TRBD1	.	TRBJ1-4	TGCGCCAGCAGCGGGGGGACAGGGTTGGGTGAAAAACTGTTTTTT	CASSGGTGLGEKLFF
TRBV7-8	.	.	TRBJ1-2	TGTGCCAGCAGCTTAAGGGGACACCAGAACTATGGCTACACCTTC	CASSLRGHQNYGYTF
TRBV29-1	.	.	TRBJ2-3	TGCAGCGTTCGCCCTCGGCGGGAAGGGGCGCAGTATTTT	CSVRPRREGAQYF
TRBV30	.	.	TRBJ1-4	TGTGCCTGGAGTGGAGGGACACCTAATGAAAAACTGTTTTTT	CAWSGGTPNEKLFF
TRBV11-2	.	.	TRBJ1-2	TGTGCCAGCAGATCTAGGGGCGTCGCTGGCTACACCTTC	CASRSRGVAGYTF
TRBV4-1	.	.	TRBJ2-7	TGCGCCAGCAGCCACCCGACTAGAACGCCCTACGAGCAGTACTTC	CASSHPTRTPYEQYF
TRBV10-3	.	few	TRBJ1-2	TGTGCCATCGGGCAATACAGGGAGCACACCTTC	CAIGQYREHTF
TRBV27	TRBD2	.	TRBJ2-7	TGTGCCAGCAGTCCGACTAGGACTAGCGGCTCCTACGAGCAGTACTTC	CASSPTRTSGSYEQYF
TRBV2	TRBD1	.	TRBJ2-2	TGTGCCATGGACAGGGGGAGCACCGGGGAGCTGTTTTTT	CAMDRGSTGELFF
TRBV7-2	.	.	TRBJ1-4	TGTGCCAGCAGCAAAACAGGGTTGGGGGAAAAACTGTTTTTT	CASSKTGLGEKLFF
TRBV4-3	.	.	TRBJ1-2	TGCGCCAGCAGTGGGGGGAAAGCTAACTATGGCTACACCTTC	CASSGGKANYGYTF
TRBV7-8	TRBD1	.	TRBJ2-1	TGTGCCAGCAGCAGTGGGACAGGCAATGAGCAGTTCTTC	CASSSGTGNEQFF
TRBV10-3	.	.	TRBJ2-2	TGTGCCCTCAATGTGGGAGCCGGGGAGCTGTTTTTT	CALNVGAGELFF
TRBV29-1	.	.	TRBJ1-1	TGCAGCGTTGGACTGACTTTGAATACTGAAGCTTTCTTT	CSVGLTLNTEAFF
TRBV27	TRBD1	.	TRBJ1-5	TGTGCCAGCAGCGAGACAGGGGGCTGGAGGCGCAATCAGCCCCAGCATTTT	CASSETGGWRRNQPQHF